This T cell receptor (beta chain) was found in a study of blood T cells in healthy people across ages. General study points: Unsorted PBMCs blocked a conclusive comparison of naive and antigen-experienced cells. Significant beta diversity loss was already apparent by age approximately 38, declining roughly linearly.

Together with a sample-barcoded 5' primer, a J-beta primer mix was included in a second PCR lasting about 6 to 11 cycles. A single record per CDR3 protein comes from TCRdb applying MiXCR to the 5' RACE reads. This sample has more than 1.4 million distinct CDR3 sequences; around 42% occur once, and the top ten carry roughly 7.9%. This CDR3 spans 16 amino acids. CDR1 is PRHDT and CDR2 is FYEKMQ in the germline V gene (reference sequence). Between the trimmed V and J ends, which lost 2 bases and 1 base, there was a span of 11 bases. As for this clonotype: Its cognate antigen is unknown.

The sequenced sample was blood. The chain is built from TRBV13 and TRBJ2-2; tentatively, D is TRBD1 or TRBD2 (5 bases each). This receptor was obtained from a woman aged 18-29 years in good health. For the CDR3, the DNA is TGTGCCAGCAGCTTATCGGGGCTTTTGAACACCGGGGAGCTGTTTTTT. Protein sequence: CASSLSGLLNTGELFF.